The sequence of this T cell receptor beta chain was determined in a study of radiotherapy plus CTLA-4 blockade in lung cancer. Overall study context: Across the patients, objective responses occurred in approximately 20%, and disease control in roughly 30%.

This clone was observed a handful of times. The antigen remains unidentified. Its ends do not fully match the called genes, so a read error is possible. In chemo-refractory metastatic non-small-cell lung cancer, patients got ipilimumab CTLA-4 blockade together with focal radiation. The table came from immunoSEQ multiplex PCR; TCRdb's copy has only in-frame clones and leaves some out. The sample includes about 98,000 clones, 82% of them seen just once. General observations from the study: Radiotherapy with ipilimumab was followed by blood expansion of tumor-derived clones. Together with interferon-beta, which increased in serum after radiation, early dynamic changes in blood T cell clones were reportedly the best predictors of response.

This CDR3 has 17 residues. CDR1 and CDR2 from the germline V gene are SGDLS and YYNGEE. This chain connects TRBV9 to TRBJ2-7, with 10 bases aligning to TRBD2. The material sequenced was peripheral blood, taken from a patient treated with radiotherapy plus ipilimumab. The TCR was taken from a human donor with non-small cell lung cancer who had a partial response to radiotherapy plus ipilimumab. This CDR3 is CASSVGATSGNSNEQYF. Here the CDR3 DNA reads TGTGCCAGCAGCGTAGGGGCCACTAGCGGGAACTCCAACGAGCAGTACTTC.